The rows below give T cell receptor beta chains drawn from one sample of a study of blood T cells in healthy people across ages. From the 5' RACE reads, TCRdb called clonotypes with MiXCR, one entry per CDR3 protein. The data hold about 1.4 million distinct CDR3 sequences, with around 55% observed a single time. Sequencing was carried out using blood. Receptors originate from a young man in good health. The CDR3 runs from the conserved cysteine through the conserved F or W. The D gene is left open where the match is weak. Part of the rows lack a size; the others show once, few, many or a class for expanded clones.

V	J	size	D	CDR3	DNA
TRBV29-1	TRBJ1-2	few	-	CSVEQGTDGYTF	TGCAGCGTTGAACAGGGGACGGATGGCTACACCTTC
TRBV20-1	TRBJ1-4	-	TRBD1	CSAGPGTGDEKLFF	TGCAGTGCTGGGCCCGGGACAGGGGATGAAAAACTGTTTTTT
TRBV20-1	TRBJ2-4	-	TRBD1	CSALSQGARLAKNIQYF	TGCAGTGCTCTCAGCCAGGGGGCCCGCTTAGCCAAAAACATTCAGTACTTC
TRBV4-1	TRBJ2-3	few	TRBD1	CASSIEDRSSTDTQYF	TGCGCCAGCAGCATCGAGGACAGGTCAAGCACAGATACGCAGTATTTT
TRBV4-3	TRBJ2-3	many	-	CASSDSRNGPDTQYF	TGCGCCAGCAGCGATAGCCGTAACGGCCCAGATACGCAGTATTTT
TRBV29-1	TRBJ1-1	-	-	CSVDTGTRAFF	TGCAGCGTTGATACAGGGACACGGGCTTTCTTT
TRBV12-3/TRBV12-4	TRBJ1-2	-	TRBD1	CASSTYRGPYGYTF	TGTGCCAGCAGCACCTACAGGGGGCCCTATGGCTACACCTTC
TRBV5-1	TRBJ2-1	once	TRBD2	CASSLAGGTSRYNEQFF	TGCGCCAGCAGCTTGGCCGGAGGGACTAGTCGATACAATGAGCAGTTCTTC
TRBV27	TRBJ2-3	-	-	CASSFGPWQYF	TGTGCCAGCAGTTTTGGTCCATGGCAGTATTTT
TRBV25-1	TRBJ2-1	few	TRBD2	CASSDLAGGNEQFF	TGTGCCAGCAGTGACCTAGCGGGAGGCAATGAGCAGTTCTTC
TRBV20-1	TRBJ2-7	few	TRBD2	CSAGRGSYEQYF	TGCAGTGCCGGGAGGGGATCCTACGAGCAGTACTTC
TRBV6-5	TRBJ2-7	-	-	CASTSRGGEQYF	TGTGCCAGCACTTCACGGGGCGGCGAGCAGTACTTC
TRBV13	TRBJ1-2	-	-	CASSSQDRTGLVGGYTF	TGTGCCAGCAGCTCTCAAGACAGGACGGGATTGGTGGGTGGCTACACCTTC